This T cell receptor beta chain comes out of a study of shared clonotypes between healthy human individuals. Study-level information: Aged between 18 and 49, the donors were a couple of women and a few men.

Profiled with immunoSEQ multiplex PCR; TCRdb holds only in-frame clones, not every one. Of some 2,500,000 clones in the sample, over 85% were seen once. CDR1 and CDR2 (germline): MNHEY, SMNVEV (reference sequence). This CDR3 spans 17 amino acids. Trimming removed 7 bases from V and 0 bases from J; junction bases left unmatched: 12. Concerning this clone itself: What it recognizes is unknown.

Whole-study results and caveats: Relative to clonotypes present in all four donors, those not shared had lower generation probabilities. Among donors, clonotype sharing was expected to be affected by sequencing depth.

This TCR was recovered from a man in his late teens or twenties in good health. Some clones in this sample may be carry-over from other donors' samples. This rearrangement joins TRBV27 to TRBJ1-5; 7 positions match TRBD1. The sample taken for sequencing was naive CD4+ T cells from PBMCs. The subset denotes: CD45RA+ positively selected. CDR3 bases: TGTGCCAGCATTCATTTGACAGGGTACAATAGCAATCAGCCCCAGCATTTT. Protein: CASIHLTGYNSNQPQHF.